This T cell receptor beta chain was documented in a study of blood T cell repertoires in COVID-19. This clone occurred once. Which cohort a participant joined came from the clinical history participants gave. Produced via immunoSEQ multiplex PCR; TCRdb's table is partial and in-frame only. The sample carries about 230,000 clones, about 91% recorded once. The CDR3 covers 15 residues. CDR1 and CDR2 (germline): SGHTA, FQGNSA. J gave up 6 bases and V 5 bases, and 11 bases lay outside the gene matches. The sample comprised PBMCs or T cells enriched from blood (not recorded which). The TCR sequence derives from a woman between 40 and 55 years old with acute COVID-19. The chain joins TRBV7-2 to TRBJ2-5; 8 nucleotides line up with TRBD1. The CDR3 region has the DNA TGTGCCAGCAGCATCGGGACCAACAGGGGGAAGACCCAGTACTTC. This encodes CASSIGTNRGKTQYF.